The 3 T cell receptor beta chains presented below share a single source sample, sequenced in a study of Ad26.COV2.S vaccination and SARS-CoV-2 variants. Repertoires were generated with immunoSEQ multiplex PCR, while TCRdb's copy carries only in-frame clones and drops some. The data show 350,000 to 450,000 clones, about 90% seen once. Treatment in this sample: around 19 received Ad26.COV2.S at low or high dose, single or two shots; several received placebo; per-sample allocation not given. Sample collection was performed on day 63 after the first vaccine or placebo injection. The specimen was peripheral blood, collected in a trial of Ad26.COV2.S vaccine versus placebo. These receptors came from a person between 18 and 59 years old who received the Ad26.COV2.S COVID-19 vaccine or a placebo.

J is TRBJ1-4 and V is TRBV27; 8 nucleotides align to TRBD1. This CDR3 spans 16 amino acids. CDR1 and CDR2 from the germline V gene are MNHEY and SMNVEV (reference sequence). V dropped 5 bases and J dropped 10; count of bases not matched to a gene: 15. The DNA for the CDR3 is TGTGCCAGCAGTCCCGACGCCGGACAGGGCTTAGGAAAACTGTTTTTT. This gives the protein CASSPDAGQGLGKLFF.

CDR3 DNA: TGTGCCAGTAGTATTCCGGCAGGCATGGCCAAAAACATTCAGTACTTC. As protein: CASSIPAGMAKNIQYF. The chain couples TRBV19 to TRBJ2-4; no clear D gene. With 3 bases removed from V and 1 base from J, the gap between germline ends came to 13 bases. This CDR3 region has 16 residues. CDR1 and CDR2 from the germline V gene are LNHDA and SQIVND (reference sequence).

The chain carries TRBV7-6 and TRBJ2-3, with 8 bases lining up with TRBD2. The CDR3 covers 15 residues. V lost 1 base to trimming and J lost 3 bases; unmatched junction nucleotides: 3. Germline V gene sequence: CDR1 SGHVS, CDR2 FNYEAQ. CDR3 nucleotides: TGTGCCAGCAGCTTAGAGGCTAGCGGGACAGATACGCAGTATTTT. Protein: CASSLEASGTDTQYF.